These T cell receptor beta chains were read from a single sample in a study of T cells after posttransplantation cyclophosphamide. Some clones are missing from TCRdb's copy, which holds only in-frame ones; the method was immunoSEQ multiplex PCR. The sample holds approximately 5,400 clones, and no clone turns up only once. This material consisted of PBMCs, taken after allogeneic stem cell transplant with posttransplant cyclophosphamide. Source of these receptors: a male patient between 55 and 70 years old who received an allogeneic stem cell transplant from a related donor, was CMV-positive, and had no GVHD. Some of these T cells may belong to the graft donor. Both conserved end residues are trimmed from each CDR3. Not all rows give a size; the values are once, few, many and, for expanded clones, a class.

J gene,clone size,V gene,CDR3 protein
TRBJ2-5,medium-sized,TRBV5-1,ASSLASDLHQETQY
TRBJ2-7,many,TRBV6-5,ASSPSRWTYEQY
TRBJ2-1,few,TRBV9,ASSVGGAYNEQF
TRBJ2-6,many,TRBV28,ASGSGGSGANVLT
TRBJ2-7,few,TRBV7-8,ASSLFSGGVGSYEQY
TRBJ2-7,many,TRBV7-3,ASSTQAGSYEQY
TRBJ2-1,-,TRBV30,AWSLGTAYNEQF
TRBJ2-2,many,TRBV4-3,ASSQGLAGAPNTGELF
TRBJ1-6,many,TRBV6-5,ASSYEGPRGSPLH
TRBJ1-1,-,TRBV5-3,ARSSPTTGTGTNTEAF
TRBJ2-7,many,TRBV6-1,ASSGTGTASYEQY
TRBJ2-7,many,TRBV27,ASSNLVPRVTSRSPYEQY
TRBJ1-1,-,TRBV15,ATSRPGSGTEAF
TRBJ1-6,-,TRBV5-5,ASSPTRTGDSPLH
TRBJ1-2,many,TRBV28,ASSLYRQGGGYT
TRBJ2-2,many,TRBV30,ACYKGTGITGELF
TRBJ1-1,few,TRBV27,ASRWGGPNTEAF
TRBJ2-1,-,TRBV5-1,ASSLDGRLAAIYNEQF
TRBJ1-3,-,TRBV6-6,ASNYGGGFSGNTIY
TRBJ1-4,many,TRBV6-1,ASSAQVNEKLF
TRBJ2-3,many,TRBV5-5,ASSQTSSTDTQY
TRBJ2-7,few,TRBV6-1,ASSEGWDTSLYEQY
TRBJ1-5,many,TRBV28,ASSLSGTGGLQPQH
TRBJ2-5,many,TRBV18,ASSPSTGGETQY
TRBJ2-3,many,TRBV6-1,ASSGTPGRTRASTDTQY
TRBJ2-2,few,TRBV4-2,ASSQDLTVGELF
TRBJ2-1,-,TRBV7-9,ASSLALRTGNNEQF
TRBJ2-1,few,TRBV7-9,ASSPRRLAGGRHEQF
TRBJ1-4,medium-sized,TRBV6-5,ASRILEGNEKLF
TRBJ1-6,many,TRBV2,ASSARGDRGNSPLH
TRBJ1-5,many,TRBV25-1,ATMGREGQPQH
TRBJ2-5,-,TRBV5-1,ASSLAAGTRQETQY